Below are 32 T cell receptor beta chains sequenced from a single sample in a study of T cell repertoires in ileal Crohn's disease. The assay was immunoSEQ multiplex PCR, and TCRdb's table has in-frame clones only and misses some. This sample has approximately 5,400 clones, with more than 75% found just once. This sample's time point: inflamed ileum from the surgical specimen. The sample consisted of ileal tissue. The receptors originated from an adult with Crohn's disease.

The CDR3 region has the DNA TGTGCCAGCAGTCGGGCAGGTAAAAATGATGGCTACACCTTC. This sequence encodes CASSRAGKNDGYTF. V is TRBV6-5 and J is TRBJ1-2; D ambiguous. The length of the CDR3 is 14 residues. Trimming shortened V by 5 bases and J by 6 bases, and 16 bases separated the two germline ends. In germline, CDR1 is MNHEY, CDR2 SVGAGI.

V and J are TRBV10-1 and TRBJ1-1; TRBD1 agrees at 9 bases. The CDR3 runs 14 residues. V dropped 4 bases and J dropped 6; count of bases not matched to a gene: 6. The germline V gene encodes CDR1 WNHNN and CDR2 SYGVQD (reference sequence). Here the CDR3 reads CASSVGQGPSEAFF. In DNA form, the CDR3 reads TGCGCCAGCAGTGTGGGACAGGGACCATCTGAAGCTTTCTTT.

This clone occurred a few times. This rearrangement joins TRBV7-9 to TRBJ2-3; D remains ambiguous. The V gene lost 4 bases and the J gene lost 5 bases, with 16 bases spanning the gap. CDR1 is SEHNR, CDR2 FQNEAQ, per germline (reference sequence). This CDR3 contains 15 residues. CDR3 sequence: CASSSDRTRRDTQYF. As DNA, the CDR3 is TGTGCCAGCAGCTCAGACCGCACCCGGAGAGATACGCAGTATTTT.

The CDR3 DNA reads TGTGCCAGCAGCCTCCCGGCAGGGAACTATGGCTACACCTTC. It encodes CASSLPAGNYGYTF. The rearrangement links TRBV5-4 to TRBJ1-2; D may be TRBD1 (5 bases). V lost 4 bases, J lost 2 bases, and 12 bases lay in between. There are 14 residues in the CDR3. Germline V gene sequence: CDR1 SGHNT, CDR2 YYREEE (reference sequence).

Within the sample, this clone is large. The chain uses TRBV5-6 and TRBJ1-4; 7 bases match TRBD1. CDR1 is SGHDT, CDR2 YYEEEE, per germline. CDR3 size: 14 residues. The V gene end was trimmed by 2 bases and the J gene end by 5 bases; junction bases not matched to a gene: 3. CDR3 DNA: TGTGCCAGCAGCTTAGGGACAGCAAATGAAAAACTGTTTTTT. It yields the protein CASSLGTANEKLFF.

This chain joins TRBV5-4 and TRBJ2-3; 12 positions match TRBD2. V dropped 5 bases and J dropped 5; count of bases not matched to a gene: 6. Germline V lookup: CDR1 SGHNT, CDR2 YYREEE (reference sequence). CDR3 size: 15 residues. As DNA, the CDR3 is TGTGCCAGCAGGCCGACTAGCGGGAGACGAGATACGCAGTATTTT. It codes for CASRPTSGRRDTQYF.

This clone was found once. V usage is TRBV10-1 and J usage is TRBJ1-5; D is uncertain. Germline values: CDR1 WNHNN, CDR2 SYGVQD (reference sequence). The CDR3 runs 13 residues. The V end lost 2 bases, the J end lost 4 bases, and 6 bases lay between the germline ends. CDR3: CASSEGLNQPQHF. Here the CDR3 DNA reads TGCGCCAGCAGTGAGGGCTTGAATCAGCCCCAGCATTTT.

J is TRBJ2-1 and V is TRBV5-4; possible D gene TRBD2, 5 bases. Germline V gene data show CDR1 as SGHNT and CDR2 as YYREEE (reference sequence). With 0 bases removed from V and 6 bases from J, the gap between germline ends came to 13 bases. The CDR3 length is 15 residues. The CDR3 coding sequence is TGTGCCAGCAGCTTGGAACACACCCGGGGCAATGAGCAGTTCTTC. It specifies CASSLEHTRGNEQFF.

The rearrangement links TRBV7-3 to TRBJ2-2; unclear D gene. V lost 0 bases and J lost 0, with 8 bases in between. Germline V gene sequence: CDR1 SGHTA, CDR2 FQGTGA. The CDR3 sequence is 16 residues long. The CDR3 sequence: CASSLTAVANTGELFF. The CDR3 nucleotides read TGTGCCAGCAGCTTAACGGCAGTCGCGAACACCGGGGAGCTGTTTTTT.

This clone was seen more than once but under ten times. This chain's CDR3 is CASSLRRGVNTEAFF. CDR3 in DNA: TGTGCCAGCAGCTTAAGGAGAGGGGTGAACACTGAAGCTTTCTTT. This chain joins TRBV7-3 and TRBJ1-1; a possible D gene is TRBD1 (5 bases). Germline CDR1 and CDR2: SGHTA and FQGTGA. Trimming removed 1 base at V and 0 bases at J, with 9 bases between. The CDR3 runs 15 residues.

The chain couples TRBV5-5 to TRBJ1-2; D is unclear. The CDR3 contains 14 residues. Germline loops: CDR1 SGHKS, CDR2 YYEKEE (reference sequence). V lost 2 bases to trimming and J lost 7 bases, with 15 bases between them. CDR3 sequence reads: CASSLSALGSGYTF. The CDR3 DNA follows: TGTGCCAGCAGCTTATCAGCCCTGGGTAGTGGCTACACCTTC.

The chain employs TRBV4-1 and TRBJ1-1; a weak D match, TRBD1 (5 bases). The V gene lost 4 bases and the J gene lost 2 bases, with 8 bases spanning the gap. The V gene's germline CDR1 is MGHRA and CDR2 YSYEKL. CDR3 length: 13 amino acids. The CDR3: CASSRRANTEAFF. The CDR3 coding sequence is TGCGCCAGCAGCCGCAGGGCAAACACTGAAGCTTTCTTT.

This clone was detected once. The chain combines TRBV9 with TRBJ1-5; a weak D match, TRBD1 (5 bases). V gave up 5 bases and J gave up 6 bases, with 12 bases separating them. The CDR3 is 13 residues long. The germline CDR1 and CDR2 sequences are SGDLS and YYNGEE. CDR3 in DNA: TGTGCCAGCAGTCCCTTGGGGGGTCAGCCCCAGCATTTT. The encoded protein is CASSPLGGQPQHF. The variable domain in full, with the rest retrieved from reference TRBV9 and TRBJ1-5, is DSGVTQTPKHLITATGQRVTLRCSPRSGDLSVYWYQQSLDQGLQFLIQYYNGEERAKGNILERFSAQQFPDLHSELNLSSLELGDSALYFCASSPLGGQPQHFGDGTRLSIL.

The CDR3 nucleotides read TGCGCCACCACCCGGGACAAGACAGCAGATACGCAGTATTTT. Amino acid sequence: CATTRDKTADTQYF. The genes are TRBV10-1 and TRBJ2-3; the D gene is possibly TRBD1 (6 bases). V was trimmed by 10 bases and J by 4 bases, leaving 18 bases between them. The CDR3 loop spans 14 amino acids. Per germline, CDR1 WNHNN and CDR2 SYGVQD (reference sequence).

This chain uses TRBV7-9 with TRBJ2-7; no reliable D call. The CDR3 sequence is 14 residues long. Germline V gene sequence: CDR1 SEHNR, CDR2 FQNEAQ (reference sequence). Trimming stripped 5 bases from V and 1 base from J, with 12 bases between. CDR3: CASSANKGSYEQYF. CDR3 in DNA: TGTGCCAGCAGCGCCAACAAGGGTTCCTACGAGCAGTACTTC.

The chain carries TRBV30 and TRBJ2-7, with 7 nucleotides matching TRBD1. Germline V gene data show CDR1 as GTSNPN and CDR2 as SVGIG (reference sequence). With V trimmed by 7 bases and J by 3 bases, 9 bases remained unmatched. CDR3 length: 13 residues. Here the CDR3 reads CALDDSGGYEQYF. In DNA form, the CDR3 reads TGTGCCTTGGACGATTCAGGGGGCTACGAGCAGTACTTC.

The chain's CDR3 is CASSSGQRLNTEAFF. The CDR3 DNA is TGCGCCAGCAGCTCTGGACAGCGGTTGAACACTGAAGCTTTCTTT. This sequence joins TRBV5-1 and TRBJ1-1; D is possibly TRBD1 (6 bases). CDR1 and CDR2 from the germline V gene are SGHRS and YFSETQ. This CDR3 comprises 15 residues. V shed 3 bases and J shed 0 bases, with 12 bases lying between them.

V is TRBV11-2 and J is TRBJ2-2, with 13 bases identical to TRBD2. CDR3 length: 17 residues. V was clipped by 5 bases and J by 3 bases; unmatched bases: 6. The germline V gene has CDR1 SGHAT and CDR2 FQNNGV. The CDR3 DNA is TGTGCCAGCAGCACCCGGACTAGCGGGAGATACACCGGGGAGCTGTTTTTT. It codes for CASSTRTSGRYTGELFF.

This chain joins TRBV4-1 and TRBJ2-5; D tentatively fits TRBD1 or TRBD2 (5 bases each). Trimming left V 2 bases short and J 1 base short, with 11 bases between. The CDR3 consists of 15 residues. Germline CDR1 reads MGHRA; CDR2 reads YSYEKL. In DNA form, the CDR3 reads TGCGCCAGCAGCCAAAGAGAGGGGTCCCAAGAGACCCAGTACTTC. This translates into CASSQREGSQETQYF.

The chain links TRBV25-1 to TRBJ1-2; D uncertain. Germline CDR1 MGHDK, CDR2 SYGVNS. This CDR3 is 12 amino acids long. V was pared by 1 base and J by 7 bases, with 7 bases between. The CDR3 protein is CASSEWRGGYTF. The CDR3 bases are TGTGCCAGCAGTGAATGGAGAGGTGGCTACACCTTC.

V gene TRBV5-6 combines with J gene TRBJ1-2, with D maybe TRBD1 (5 bases). The V end was cut by 3 bases, the J end by 4 bases, with 13 bases between. CDR1 and CDR2 from the germline V gene are SGHDT and YYEEEE. The CDR3 has 14 residues. CDR3 region: CASSWAGGGYGYTF. DNA of the CDR3: TGTGCCAGCAGCTGGGCCGGGGGTGGCTATGGCTACACCTTC.

The V and J genes are TRBV20-1 and TRBJ1-1; no firm D call. CDR1 and CDR2 (germline): DFQATT, SNEGSKA (reference sequence). V lost 5 bases, J lost 4 bases, and 8 bases lay in between. The CDR3 length is 11 residues. CDR3 nucleotides: TGCAGTGCTTACTTGGGCACTGAAGCTTTCTTT. It specifies CSAYLGTEAFF.

The CDR3 protein is CASSPWGPGLADTQYF. The CDR3 DNA reads as TGTGCCAGTAGTCCCTGGGGGCCAGGGCTGGCAGATACGCAGTATTTT. V is TRBV19 and J is TRBJ2-3; the D gene is possibly TRBD1 (6 bases). The germline V and J ends were trimmed by 5 bases and 4 bases, with 19 bases remaining between them. This CDR3 is built from 16 residues. The germline gives CDR1 LNHDA, CDR2 SQIVND (reference sequence).

V is TRBV5-6 and J is TRBJ1-1; 7 bases are shared with TRBD1. Germline loops: CDR1 SGHDT, CDR2 YYEEEE. The CDR3 spans 17 residues. Germline trimming cut 1 base from V and 9 bases from J; bases unmatched to any gene: 18. The CDR3 DNA is TGTGCCAGCAGCTTGCGACAGGGAGGTGCCCCCATGGCGAAAGCTTTCTTT. Translating gives CASSLRQGGAPMAKAFF. The full variable domain, completed using reference TRBV5-6 and TRBJ1-1, is DAGVTQSPTHLIKTRGQQVTLRCSPKSGHDTVSWYQQALGQGPQFIFQYYEEEERQRGNFPDRFSGHQFPNYSSELNVNALLLGDSALYLCASSLRQGGAPMAKAFFGQGTRLTVV.

This clone was recorded once. The V call is TRBV4-1, the J call TRBJ1-2, with D unclear. Deletions cut 0 bases from V and 2 bases from J, with 7 bases between. Germline CDR1 is MGHRA and CDR2 is YSYEKL. This CDR3 is built from 14 residues. The CDR3 DNA reads TGCGCCAGCAGCCAAGAAAACGGGAACTATGGCTACACCTTC. This codes for CASSQENGNYGYTF.

The chain uses TRBV5-4 and TRBJ2-2, with D maybe TRBD2 (5 bases). The germline V gene has CDR1 SGHNT and CDR2 YYREEE (reference sequence). This CDR3 spans 15 amino acids. V lost 7 bases to trimming and J lost 7 bases, with 20 bases between them. This chain's CDR3 is CASRDASRGIGELFF. The CDR3 DNA is TGTGCCAGCCGCGATGCCTCTCGGGGAATCGGGGAGCTGTTTTTT.

The rearrangement links TRBV19 to TRBJ1-6, with D possibly TRBD1 on 5 matching bases. The germline gives CDR1 LNHDA, CDR2 SQIVND (reference sequence). The CDR3 length is 14 residues. The V and J ends lost 8 bases and 7 bases respectively, with 15 bases between them. CDR3 loop: CASWVGQLNSPLHF. The CDR3 region has the DNA TGTGCCAGTTGGGTGGGGCAGCTGAATTCACCCCTCCACTTT.

The chain uses TRBV5-1 and TRBJ2-1; D gene uncertain. The V gene lost 3 bases and the J gene lost 2 bases, with 6 bases spanning the gap. The germline gives CDR1 SGHRS, CDR2 YFSETQ. The length of the CDR3 is 13 residues. The CDR3 spells CASSSVTYNEQFF. The CDR3 DNA reads as TGCGCCAGCAGCTCTGTGACCTACAATGAGCAGTTCTTC.

In its sample, this clone was seen once. This chain's CDR3 is CASSLEFGGEDTQYF. In DNA form, the CDR3 reads TGTGCCAGCAGCTTGGAGTTTGGGGGCGAAGATACGCAGTATTTT. This rearrangement joins TRBV5-4 to TRBJ2-3, with D perhaps matching TRBD1 (6 bases). There are 15 residues in the CDR3. Between the trimmed V and J ends, which lost 0 bases and 5 bases, there was a span of 13 bases. Germline V gives CDR1 SGHNT, CDR2 YYREEE (reference sequence).

The chain uses TRBV19 and TRBJ1-5; D may be TRBD1 (6 bases). The V gene lost 4 bases and the J gene lost 7 bases, with 11 bases spanning the gap. This CDR3 has 13 residues. Germline loops: CDR1 LNHDA, CDR2 SQIVND (reference sequence). As DNA, the CDR3 is TGTGCCAGTAGTAGTAGGGGGAACCAGCCCCAGCATTTT. Amino acid sequence: CASSSRGNQPQHF.

This chain links TRBV6-4 with TRBJ2-7; weak D call: TRBD2 (6 bases). The germline V gene encodes CDR1 MRHNA and CDR2 SNTAGT. Trimming cost V 0 bases and J 0 bases, with 12 bases left between them. The CDR3 is 16 residues long. The CDR3 nucleotides read TGTGCCAGCAGTGACTCGGAGCTAGCGCCCTCCTACGAGCAGTACTTC. It yields the protein CASSDSELAPSYEQYF.

This clone is termed medium-sized. V gene TRBV5-6 combines with J gene TRBJ2-7; a weak D match, TRBD1 (5 bases). Trimming removed 1 base at V and 3 bases at J, with 11 bases between. Germline CDR1 SGHDT, CDR2 YYEEEE. CDR3 length equals 14 residues. The DNA for the CDR3 is TGTGCCAGCAGCTTGTTCAAGGGGTACTACGAGCAGTACTTC. It translates to CASSLFKGYYEQYF.